The T cell receptor (beta chain) described here comes from a study of T-cell memory formation after mild COVID-19. This clonotype was found a few times. The target antigen is unknown. The germline V gene has CDR1 SEHNR and CDR2 FQNEAQ (reference sequence). This CDR3 spans 18 amino acids. V dropped 4 bases and J dropped 2; count of bases not matched to a gene: 14. One entry per CDR3 protein, called by TCRdb with MiXCR from the 5' RACE reads. The sample records approximately 400,000 distinct CDR3 sequences, less than 25% being singletons. Study-wide points: Clones that got smaller from day 15 to 85 had even CD4/CD8, while clones growing later tipped toward CD4+.

The V and J genes are TRBV7-9 and TRBJ2-3; TRBD2 matches at 8 bases. Sequences were obtained from PBMCs or a T cell subset sorted from them (not recorded which). The clonotype originates from an adult woman who had mild COVID-19 (a few samples of this study predate the infection). Cell type and time point are not known. The CDR3 region is CASSSYPLSGGFTDTQYF. In DNA, the CDR3 is TGTGCCAGCAGCTCTTACCCTCTCTCGGGAGGGTTCACAGATACGCAGTATTTT.